This passage covers 3 T cell receptor beta chains from one sample sequenced in a study of beta chain features in type 1 diabetes. Points from the study as a whole: Shortening of TCRB CDR3s, moderate but significant, appeared in all four CD4+ subsets of Type 1 diabetes patients.

These receptors have no known antigen. Every bit of the isolated RNA underwent reverse transcription, so sequencing read expressed TCRB transcripts. Clones were read by immunoSEQ multiplex PCR, and TCRdb kept only the in-frame ones, dropping some. The sample gives 600,000 to 700,000 clones, around 12% of which show up once; around 0.12% is in the top ten. Sequences were obtained from naive CD4+ T cells from blood. The receptors were gathered from a man aged 25 to 40 with type 1 diabetes.

This clone was detected only a few times. The rearrangement links TRBV5-1 to TRBJ2-5; D not resolved. Trimming removed 0 bases at V and 1 base at J, with 7 bases between. Germline loops: CDR1 SGHRS, CDR2 YFSETQ. This CDR3 is 14 amino acids long. The CDR3 region is CASSLGRSQETQYF. CDR3 coding DNA: TGCGCCAGCAGCTTGGGACGGTCCCAAGAGACCCAGTACTTC. Full variable domain (outside the CDR3, taken from reference TRBV5-1 and TRBJ2-5): KAGVTQTPRYLIKTRGQQVTLSCSPISGHRSVSWYQQTPGQGLQFLFEYFSETQRNKGNFPGRFSGRQFSNSRSEMNVSTLELGDSALYLCASSLGRSQETQYFGPGTRLLVL.

The rearrangement links TRBV5-4 to TRBJ2-7; 15 bases are shared with TRBD2. From germline, CDR1 is SGHNT and CDR2 YYREEE (reference sequence). With 5 bases clipped from V and 5 bases from J, the junction kept 8 bases outside the gene matches. The CDR3 loop spans 16 amino acids. CDR3 loop: CASSLGLAGGTNEQYF. CDR3 coding DNA: TGTGCCAGCAGTCTGGGACTAGCGGGGGGAACGAACGAGCAGTACTTC.

In its sample, this clone was seen a few times. This CDR3 reads CAWSVLDREYSPLHF. The CDR3 bases are TGTGCCTGGAGTGTTCTGGACAGGGAATATTCACCCCTCCACTTT. The chain recombines TRBV30 with TRBJ1-6; 8 positions match TRBD1. Per germline, CDR1 GTSNPN and CDR2 SVGIG (reference sequence). This CDR3 has 15 amino acids. The ends lost 0 bases at V and 8 bases at J; junction bases unmatched: 6.